Reported below is one T cell receptor beta chain. The target of this receptor is not known. No base quality information exists; no much larger clone differs at one position. Receptors were amplified or captured by the immunoSEQ multiplex PCR assay. Adaptive Biotechnologies (Seattle, WA) carried out genomic DNA extraction, TRB sequencing and normalization. Under the source paper's analysis protocol: Clonality was calculated as one minus the Shannon entropy of productive TRB sequences, normalized by log2 of unique productive sequences. KLL-specific clonotypes in tumors were identified by matching TCRbeta CDR3 amino acid sequences with those from each patient's tetramer-sorted sample. Entries here come from immuneACCESS through TCRdb and include only in-frame sequences with V and J called. Some clones fail to appear in such tables; in the studies checked, an unresolved V gene covers under half of the shortfall, and the cause of the remainder is unknown. V and J calls and clone size are copied from that table; D and trimming were computed from the DNA. The sample table contains more than 20,000 clones; only one count was recorded for around nine tenths of them. The ten biggest clones cover roughly 2.6% of the sample.

These data come from a study of tumor-infiltrating T cells and Merkel cell polyomavirus (dated by TCRdb to between 2016 and 2019). The study in broad terms: CD8+ T cells specific for the Merkel cell polyomavirus KLL epitope were examined in Merkel cell carcinoma patients. Patients presented at varying disease stages and were followed for a median of around 2.5 years, with a range of 1. Patient treatments varied, were not standardized, and included chemotherapy, radiation and immunotherapies. TRB sequencing covered KLL-tetramer-sorted cells from blood or tumor-infiltrating lymphocytes in around 15 samples, plus 12 matched whole-tumor samples. The majority of whole-tumor samples consisted of roughly 27-micron curls cut from formalin-fixed, paraffin-embedded tissue blocks. Of all the tumor samples in the study, one was a frozen nodal tumor digest and another was a flash-frozen core biopsy of a metastasis.

By immunohistochemistry, the tumors of all patients showed robust positive staining for Merkel cell polyomavirus Large T antigen. About eleven Merkel cell carcinoma patients were included, each with robust KLL-tetramer+ populations (above 0.04% of CD8+ T cells) in blood and/or cultured TIL. All patients were identified as Caucasian, and a median age of approximately 65 years (range about 50 to 85 years) was recorded. Lymph node tumors were analyzed for patients with unknown primaries who presented with nodal disease, or when there was not enough primary tissue. Trimming takes 2 bases off V and 4 bases off J; junction bases not matched to a gene: 3. The germline V gene yields SGDLS for CDR1 and YYNGEE for CDR2. Including the terminal cysteine and phenylalanine, the CDR3 comprises 14 residues. Only the CDR3 part of the read is kept: 42 bases, read in frame from the first base. General conclusions and limits of the study: A significant MCC-specific survival advantage (P = 0.0051) was associated with a greater number of unique KLL-specific clonotypes in tumors (about 5-110 vs 0-3). The study examined just one viral epitope, so T cells targeting other Merkel cell polyomavirus epitopes were not captured. Significantly improved MCC-specific survival was associated with a higher fraction of KLL-specific T cells within tumors (1.9-18% versus roughly 0-0.14%). The small sample size of the study (n of about 13 patients) is recognized as a limitation. KLL-specific TRB repertoires proved diverse and largely private: among nearly 400 unique sequences, only one clonotype was public, and a couple of patients shared that clonotype.

Sample: lymph node tissue. This TCR came from a man between 45 and 60 years old with Merkel cell carcinoma. Recombination joined TRBV9 with TRBJ1-3, and 7 junctional nucleotides match TRBD1. The bases are TGTGCCAGCAGCGTGACAGGGATCGGAAACACCATATATTTT. It translates to CASSVTGIGNTIYF.